This T cell receptor beta chain came from a study of Ad26.COV2.S vaccination and SARS-CoV-2 variants. Across the study: The donor belonged to the COV1001 Ad26.COV2.S trial arm. Intramuscularly, Ad26.COV2.S was given either once or twice, 56 days apart.

The data were produced by immunoSEQ multiplex PCR, yet TCRdb's version contains in-frame clones alone and is incomplete. The table lists more than 350,000 clones, roughly 90% of them singletons. Whole-study findings and limits: Vaccinees showed greater spike-specific TCR breadth than placebo recipients.

The CDR3 length is 15 residues. Trimming took 6 bases from V and 4 from J, leaving 18 bases between them. The germline V gene has CDR1 SGHTS and CDR2 YDEGEE. On this clone: Its antigen is unknown.

Treatment defined: about 20 received Ad26.COV2.S at low or high dose, single or two shots; 5 received placebo; per-sample allocation not given. Following the first vaccine or placebo injection, samples were taken on day 63. Sample: peripheral blood, taken in a trial of Ad26.COV2.S vaccine versus placebo. The clonotype comes from a person aged 18-65 years who received the Ad26.COV2.S COVID-19 vaccine or a placebo. V gene TRBV5-8 combines with J gene TRBJ2-3; possibly TRBD1 for D (6 bases). As DNA, the CDR3 is TGTGCCAGCACCGATTTAGCAGGGGTGGCAGATACGCAGTATTTT. This sequence encodes CASTDLAGVADTQYF.